This T cell receptor beta chain was obtained from a study of T cells after posttransplantation cyclophosphamide. Study-wide points: Later blood repertoires were often dominated by clones from the donor CD8+ memory compartment. Tissue-infiltrating T cells from skin or gut overlapped little with blood T cells.

Cyclophosphamide on days +3 and +4 followed busulfan-fludarabine conditioning and a marrow graft. This clone has ten or more counts. Its specificity is not known. Clones were read by immunoSEQ multiplex PCR, and TCRdb kept only the in-frame ones, dropping some. The sample has more than 3,000 clones, none seen only once. CDR3 length: 15 residues. V shed 5 bases and J 5 bases; nucleotides not matched to a gene: 8. Germline assignment: CDR1 SEHNR and CDR2 FQNEAQ (reference sequence). Sequencing used PBMCs, obtained after allogeneic stem cell transplant with posttransplant cyclophosphamide. The clonotype was recovered from a young adult male patient who received an allogeneic stem cell transplant from a related donor, was CMV-positive, and had acute GVHD only. Some T cells may possibly be graft donor cells. V usage is TRBV7-9 and J usage is TRBJ1-1; 10 nucleotides match TRBD1. The CDR3 DNA follows: TGTGCCAGCAGCCCAGGGACAGGGGTGGGGACTGAAGCTTTCTTT. Translation gives CASSPGTGVGTEAFF. Using reference TRBV7-9 and TRBJ1-1 for the parts outside the CDR3, the full variable domain is DTGVSQNPRHKITKRGQNVTFRCDPISEHNRLYWYRQTLGQGPEFLTYFQNEAQLEKSRLLSDRFSAERPKGSFSTLEIQRTEQGDSAMYLCASSPGTGVGTEAFFGQGTRLTVV.